The 18 T cell receptor beta chains reported below all come from one sample, sequenced in a study of blood T cell repertoires in COVID-19. Generated by immunoSEQ multiplex PCR, the TCRdb table keeps only in-frame clones and is missing some. The sample has roughly 89,000 clones, about four fifths seen once. Sequencing was performed on peripheral blood. The receptors derive from an elderly woman with acute or convalescent COVID-19.

In DNA, the CDR3 is TGTGCCAGTAGTACGCCCGGGACAGGATACAATGAGCAGTTCTTC. It encodes CASSTPGTGYNEQFF. This chain joins TRBV19 and TRBJ2-1, with TRBD1 matching 8 bases. With 4 bases clipped from V and 4 bases from J, the junction kept 6 bases outside the gene matches. Germline V gene lookup returns CDR1 LNHDA and CDR2 SQIVND (reference sequence). This CDR3 region has 15 residues.

The chain recombines TRBV9 with TRBJ2-5, with a possible D match to TRBD2 (5 bases). Trimming took 0 bases from V and 11 from J, leaving 14 bases between them. The germline V gene encodes CDR1 SGDLS and CDR2 YYNGEE. The CDR3 runs 13 residues. Here the CDR3 DNA reads TGTGCCAGCAGCGTAGGACGGGGTAGTAGTCAGTACTTC. Amino acid sequence: CASSVGRGSSQYF.

In its sample, this clone was seen a few times. The chain is built from TRBV7-2 and TRBJ2-1; D might be TRBD1 (6 bases). This CDR3 comprises 14 residues. V dropped 1 base and J dropped 4 bases, with 8 bases sitting between them. The germline gives CDR1 SGHTA, CDR2 FQGNSA. The DNA for the CDR3 is TGTGCCAGCAGCTTAGGGACAGAATACAATGAGCAGTTCTTC. Translation: CASSLGTEYNEQFF.

The rearrangement joins TRBV7-9 to TRBJ2-3; possibly TRBD1 for D (6 bases). The germline V gene has CDR1 SEHNR and CDR2 FQNEAQ (reference sequence). This CDR3 spans 15 amino acids. V dropped 0 bases and J dropped 4 bases, with 11 bases sitting between them. This CDR3 is CASSLAGAMADTQYF. As DNA, the CDR3 is TGTGCCAGCAGCTTAGCGGGGGCGATGGCAGATACGCAGTATTTT.

V usage is TRBV6-1 and J usage is TRBJ1-1; no clear D. The CDR3 totals 13 residues. The V end was cut by 3 bases, the J end by 3 bases, with 8 bases between. CDR1 and CDR2 (germline): MNHNS, SASEGT. The DNA of the CDR3 is TGTGCCAGCAGTGAGACCGGGTACACTGAAGCTTTCTTT. Translation: CASSETGYTEAFF.

In regard to this clone: Mismatch with germline at one junction end may stem from a read error. CDR3: CASSLAGTTKETQYF. The CDR3 DNA sequence: TGTGCTAGCAGCTTAGCGGGGACAACAAAAGAGACCCAGTACTTC. V is TRBV7-7 and J is TRBJ2-5; 8 bases match TRBD2. The length of the CDR3 is 15 residues. CDR1 SSHAT and CDR2 FNYEAQ come from the germline V gene (reference sequence).

This clone was picked up one time. DNA of the CDR3: TGTGCCAGCAGCCAGGACAGCCCCCAGGGGAAAGCTTTCTTT. Translating it yields CASSQDSPQGKAFF. This rearrangement joins TRBV11-2 to TRBJ1-1, with a possible D match to TRBD1 (6 bases). Germline CDR1 is SGHAT and CDR2 is FQNNGV. CDR3 size: 14 residues. The V gene lost 5 bases and the J gene lost 9 bases, with 19 bases spanning the gap.

The chain has TRBV11-2 and TRBJ1-2, with a tentative D call TRBD1 (5 bases). The germline V and J ends were trimmed by 5 bases and 5 bases, with 15 bases remaining between them. The CDR3 extends over 14 amino acids. CDR1 SGHAT and CDR2 FQNNGV come from the germline V gene. CDR3 in DNA: TGTGCCAGCAGCCTTCCCGGACAATTTTATGGCTACACCTTC. Protein: CASSLPGQFYGYTF. Looking up the rest from reference TRBV11-2 and TRBJ1-2 gives the full variable domain: EAGVAQSPRYKIIEKRQSVAFWCNPISGHATLYWYQQILGQGPKLLIQFQNNGVVDDSQLPKDRFSAERLKGVDSTLKIQPAKLEDSAVYLCASSLPGQFYGYTFGSGTRLTVV.

The chain has TRBV13 and TRBJ2-3; 8 nucleotides align to TRBD2. There are 19 residues in the CDR3. V lost 4 bases and J lost 2; bases outside the gene matches: 17. From germline, CDR1 is PRHDT and CDR2 FYEKMQ (reference sequence). The CDR3 region is CASSSTGTSPHFSTDTQYF. In nucleotides, the CDR3 is TGTGCCAGCAGCTCCACCGGGACTAGTCCGCATTTTTCCACAGATACGCAGTATTTT.

The chain has TRBV19 and TRBJ2-7; D may be TRBD1 (5 bases). From germline, CDR1 is LNHDA and CDR2 SQIVND (reference sequence). The V gene lost 2 bases and the J gene lost 2 bases, with 10 bases spanning the gap. The CDR3 extends over 14 amino acids. CDR3 loop: CASSITGYPYEQYF. Written as DNA, the CDR3 is TGTGCCAGTAGTATAACAGGCTATCCCTACGAGCAGTACTTC.

The chain links TRBV5-1 to TRBJ2-2; tentatively, D is TRBD1 (5 bases). The CDR3 has 15 residues. Germline V gene lookup returns CDR1 SGHRS and CDR2 YFSETQ. The V end lost 0 bases, the J end lost 4 bases, and 10 bases lay between the germline ends. CDR3 residues: CASSLDNQGTGELFF. CDR3 nucleotides: TGCGCCAGCAGCTTGGATAATCAGGGCACCGGGGAGCTGTTTTTT.

The V gene is TRBV24-1, the J gene TRBJ2-2; 9 nucleotides match TRBD2. The germline V gene has CDR1 KGHDR and CDR2 SFDVKD. The CDR3 is made up of 15 amino acids. Trimming took 7 bases from V and 6 from J; bases not matched to a gene: 8. The CDR3 here is CATRAERGDAGELFF. For the CDR3, the DNA is TGTGCCACCAGGGCGGAGCGGGGGGACGCCGGGGAGCTGTTTTTT.

The rearrangement links TRBV18 to TRBJ2-3, with no clear D. The CDR3 extends over 14 amino acids. Trimming left V 2 bases short and J 1 base short, with 7 bases between. Germline V lookup: CDR1 KGHSH, CDR2 LQKENI. CDR3 sequence (DNA): TGTGCCAGCTCACCATTGTCAGGCACAGATACGCAGTATTTT. This encodes CASSPLSGTDTQYF.

The rearrangement uses TRBV5-6 and TRBJ2-5, with TRBD1 matching over 8 bases. V shed 4 bases and J 2 bases; nucleotides not matched to a gene: 4. Germline CDR1 and CDR2: SGHDT and YYEEEE. This CDR3 contains 14 residues. The CDR3 protein is CASSLRDRQETQYF. In DNA form, the CDR3 reads TGTGCCAGCAGCCTCCGGGACAGGCAAGAGACCCAGTACTTC.

This clone is classed as medium-sized. The J gene is TRBJ2-2, the V gene TRBV7-9; 9 nucleotides line up with TRBD2. Germline trimming cut 3 bases from V and 2 bases from J; bases unmatched to any gene: 13. Germline V gives CDR1 SEHNR, CDR2 FQNEAQ (reference sequence). This CDR3 region has 19 residues. This CDR3 is CASSLLSEKGLANTGELFF. CDR3 sequence (DNA): TGTGCCAGCAGCTTGTTAAGCGAGAAGGGACTAGCTAACACCGGGGAGCTGTTTTTT.

The chain carries TRBV19 and TRBJ1-5; D gene unclear. CDR3 length equals 19 residues. Per germline, CDR1 LNHDA and CDR2 SQIVND (reference sequence). V shed 1 base and J shed 0 bases, with 19 bases lying between them. CDR3 coding DNA: TGTGCCAGTAGTATAGGAGGGAATTTGGCCCAAAGTAGCAATCAGCCCCAGCATTTT. This gives the protein CASSIGGNLAQSSNQPQHF.

The rearrangement links TRBV7-2 to TRBJ2-3, with unresolved D. This CDR3 has 17 amino acids. CDR1 and CDR2 from the germline V gene are SGHTA and FQGNSA. V lost 4 bases and J 1 base, leaving 18 bases between the germline ends. The CDR3 here is CASSSRRLGEGTDTQYF. CDR3 bases: TGTGCCAGCAGCTCAAGGCGGCTCGGAGAGGGCACAGATACGCAGTATTTT.

The rearrangement links TRBV27 to TRBJ2-1, with 8 nucleotides matching TRBD2. CDR1 is MNHEY, CDR2 SMNVEV, per germline (reference sequence). Trimming cost V 5 bases and J 3 bases; bases outside gene matches: 9. CDR3 length equals 16 residues. The CDR3 bases are TGTGCCAGCAGTCTTGCGGGGGGCACCTACTACAATGAGCAGTTCTTC. This translates into CASSLAGGTYYNEQFF.